Listed below are T cell receptor beta chains from one sample, sequenced in a study of T-cell reconstitution after alpha-beta-depleted transplantation in children. TCRdb re-derived calls from the PCR reads in MiXCR, one entry per CDR3 protein. Among about 830,000 distinct CDR3 sequences listed, approximately 15% were seen once. The sample consisted of PBMCs, mostly from graft donor cells, taken 360 days after TCRalphabeta/CD19-depleted stem cell transplant. The receptors originated from a male patient under 18 who had a stem cell transplant for acute lymphoblastic leukemia, so the T cells may come from the graft donor. Both conserved end residues are trimmed from each CDR3. Each record gives: CDR3 length, V gene, J gene, CDR3 protein.

length: 12
V: TRBV20-1
J: TRBJ2-2
CDR3: SARGTANTGELF

length: 13
V: TRBV13
J: TRBJ2-2
CDR3: ASSWGTDYTGELF

length: 12
V: TRBV7-9
J: TRBJ2-5
CDR3: ASGNRDRKETQY

length: 9
V: TRBV18
J: TRBJ1-1
CDR3: ASSPGTEAF

length: 15
V: TRBV9
J: TRBJ1-3
CDR3: ASSVEPGTVYGNTIY

length: 12
V: TRBV6-1
J: TRBJ2-1
CDR3: ASTGGARLDEQF

length: 12
V: TRBV11-2
J: TRBJ2-7
CDR3: ASSLGIGPFEQY

length: 15
V: TRBV5-1
J: TRBJ2-1
CDR3: ASSLEGTASSYNEQF

length: 13
V: TRBV5-1
J: TRBJ2-1
CDR3: ASSLSSSGSREQF

length: 11
V: TRBV29-1
J: TRBJ1-4
CDR3: SILAAGYEKLF

length: 12
V: TRBV10-3
J: TRBJ2-3
CDR3: AISGGPSTDTQY

length: 12
V: TRBV27
J: TRBJ2-3
CDR3: ASSLGGVGDTQY

length: 13
V: TRBV29-1
J: TRBJ2-3
CDR3: SALGGDLGADTQY

length: 14
V: TRBV9
J: TRBJ2-1
CDR3: ASSVATLSSYNEQF

length: 14
V: TRBV5-1
J: TRBJ2-7
CDR3: ASSSGTSGRYYEQY

length: 13
V: TRBV5-1
J: TRBJ2-7
CDR3: ASSPQPSSSYEQY

length: 13
V: TRBV10-3
J: TRBJ2-1
CDR3: AISDLSSGLNEQF

length: 10
V: TRBV29-1
J: TRBJ2-1
CDR3: SVGTVYNEQF

length: 12
V: TRBV5-1
J: TRBJ2-7
CDR3: ASSLPWDSYEQY

length: 12
V: TRBV10-3
J: TRBJ2-1
CDR3: AISSPAEYNEQF

length: 12
V: TRBV11-1
J: TRBJ2-5
CDR3: ASSFGTSQETQY

length: 13
V: TRBV5-1
J: TRBJ1-2
CDR3: ASSWTDRVNYGYT

length: 12
V: TRBV5-1
J: TRBJ2-1
CDR3: ASSATSGAYEQF

length: 12
V: TRBV20-1
J: TRBJ1-2
CDR3: SAVRGTLGGGYT

length: 13
V: TRBV20-1
J: TRBJ2-7
CDR3: SARDRRGRGYEQY

length: 12
V: TRBV6-5
J: TRBJ1-2
CDR3: ASSYRPTGNGYT

length: 14
V: TRBV5-1
J: TRBJ2-3
CDR3: ASSSMTSGRPDTQY

length: 18
V: TRBV5-1
J: TRBJ2-2
CDR3: ASTLVARRAGAVLTGELF

length: 19
V: TRBV29-1
J: TRBJ2-1
CDR3: SVELRAGLRTSGMTYNEQF

length: 12
V: TRBV11-3
J: TRBJ2-7
CDR3: ASSYGSLPYEQY

length: 11
V: TRBV20-1
J: TRBJ1-4
CDR3: SAMDSANEKLF

length: 15
V: TRBV21-1
J: TRBJ2-7
CDR3: ASSKSSLAGGSYEQY

length: 9
V: TRBV12-3/TRBV12-4
J: TRBJ2-1
CDR3: ASKFRNEQF

length: 12
V: TRBV7-3
J: TRBJ2-2
CDR3: ASSTLDHTGELF

length: 16
V: TRBV11-2
J: TRBJ2-5
CDR3: ASSSGLAGITYQETQY

length: 12
V: TRBV28
J: TRBJ2-5
CDR3: ASSFPGGQETQY

length: 13
V: TRBV5-1
J: TRBJ2-7
CDR3: ASSLGPRGLYEQY

length: 13
V: TRBV7-2
J: TRBJ2-5
CDR3: ASSSLRGVGETQY

length: 19
V: TRBV4-1
J: TRBJ2-7
CDR3: ASSQDSLFGTSGSPAYEQY

length: 12
V: TRBV28
J: TRBJ2-5
CDR3: ASSFFRAPRTQY

length: 15
V: TRBV27
J: TRBJ2-7
CDR3: ASSLTAPGQDSYEQY

length: 13
V: TRBV12-3/TRBV12-4
J: TRBJ1-1
CDR3: ASSMDRRGNTEAF

length: 11
V: TRBV12-3/TRBV12-4
J: TRBJ1-2
CDR3: ASRSDRRYGYT

length: 14
V: TRBV12-3/TRBV12-4
J: TRBJ2-2
CDR3: ASSPFRRTSTGELF

length: 16
V: TRBV9
J: TRBJ2-6
CDR3: ASSEPGQESSGANVLT

length: 15
V: TRBV2
J: TRBJ2-7
CDR3: ASSGTPGTALTYEQY

length: 12
V: TRBV2
J: TRBJ1-5
CDR3: ASSDREYNQPQH

length: 10
V: TRBV28
J: TRBJ1-5
CDR3: ASQFRYQPQH

length: 15
V: TRBV4-1
J: TRBJ2-1
CDR3: ASSQVLLAGRRNEQF

length: 9
V: TRBV7-7
J: TRBJ1-3
CDR3: AVSWGNTIY

length: 11
V: TRBV7-9
J: TRBJ1-6
CDR3: ASSFADNSPLH

length: 12
V: TRBV20-1
J: TRBJ1-1
CDR3: SGQTVNMNTEAF

length: 11
V: TRBV7-6
J: TRBJ1-1
CDR3: ASSLQGSSEAF